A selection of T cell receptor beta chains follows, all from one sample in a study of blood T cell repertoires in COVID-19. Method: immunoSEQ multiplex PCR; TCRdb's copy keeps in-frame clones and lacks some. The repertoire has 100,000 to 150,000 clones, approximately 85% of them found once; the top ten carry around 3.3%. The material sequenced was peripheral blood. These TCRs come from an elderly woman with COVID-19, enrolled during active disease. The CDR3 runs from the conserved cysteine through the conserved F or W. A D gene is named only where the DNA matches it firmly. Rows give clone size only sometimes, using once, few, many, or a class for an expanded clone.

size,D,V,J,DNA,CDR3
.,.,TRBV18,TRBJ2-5,TGTGCCAGCTCACCACCAGGGACTCCAAAAGAGACCCAGTACTTC,CASSPPGTPKETQYF
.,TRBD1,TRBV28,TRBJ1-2,TGTGCCAGCACCCAAGGACAGGGCAACTATGGCTACACCTTC,CASTQGQGNYGYTF
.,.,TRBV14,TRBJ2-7,TGTGCCAGCAGCCAAGCGAGCGGCAGCTCCTACGAGCAGTACTTC,CASSQASGSSYEQYF
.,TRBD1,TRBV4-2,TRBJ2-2,TGTGCCAGCAGCCATTCTGGACAGGGTTCTGGGGAGCTGTTTTTT,CASSHSGQGSGELFF
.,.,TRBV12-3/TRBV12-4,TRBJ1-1,TGTGCCAGCACCCTGCCCAGGGCTGAAGCTTTCTTT,CASTLPRAEAFF
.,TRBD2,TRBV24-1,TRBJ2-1,TGTGCCACCAGTGAGGCTAGCGGATCCTACAATGAGCAGTTCTTC,CATSEASGSYNEQFF
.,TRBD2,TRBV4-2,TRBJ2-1,TGTGCCAGCAGCCAACCCGGGACTAGCGGGAGGGTCAATGAGCAGTTCTTC,CASSQPGTSGRVNEQFF
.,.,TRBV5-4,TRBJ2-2,TGTGCCAGCAGCCTATGGACAGAAAGCCACACCGGGGAGCTGTTTTTT,CASSLWTESHTGELFF
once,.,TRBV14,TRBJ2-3,TGTGCCAGCAGCCAAGAACTCAGGAAGGATACGCAGTATTTT,CASSQELRKDTQYF
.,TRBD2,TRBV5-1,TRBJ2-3,TGCGCCAGCAGTAACGGGGGAGGGATAGATACGCAGTATTTT,CASSNGGGIDTQYF
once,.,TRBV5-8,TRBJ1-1,TGTGCCAGCAGCTTGCGGGGGAGAAACACTGAAGCTTTCTTT,CASSLRGRNTEAFF
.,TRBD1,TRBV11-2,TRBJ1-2,TGTGCCAGCAGCTTAGGGGCGGACAGGGTACGGGCGGGCTACACCTTC,CASSLGADRVRAGYTF
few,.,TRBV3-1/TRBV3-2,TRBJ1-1,TGTGCCAGCAGCCAGACCCCGGCGACAGCCACTGAAGCTTTCTTT,CASSQTPATATEAFF
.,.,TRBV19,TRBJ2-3,TGTGCCAGTAGCATCGTAGGGGCAAAAACAGATACGCAGTATTTT,CASSIVGAKTDTQYF
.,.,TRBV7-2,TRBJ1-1,TGTGCCAGCAGCCTACTGGCAGGGGCCACTGAAGCTTTCTTT,CASSLLAGATEAFF
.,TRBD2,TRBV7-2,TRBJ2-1,TGTGCCAGCAGGGGGCTAGCGGGACCTACCTACAATGAGCAGTTCTTC,CASRGLAGPTYNEQFF
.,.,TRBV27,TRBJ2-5,TGTGCCAGCAGTTATTCCAGGTTAGGTGGAGAGACCCAGTACTTC,CASSYSRLGGETQYF
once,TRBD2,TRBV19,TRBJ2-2,TGTGCCAGTAGTATGAGGTTGAAACGACTAGCGGGGACCGGGGAGCTGTTTTTT,CASSMRLKRLAGTGELFF
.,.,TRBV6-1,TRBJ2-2,TGTGCCAGCAGTGTTATCTTTGGAGGAACGGGGACCGGGGAGCTGTTTTTT,CASSVIFGGTGTGELFF
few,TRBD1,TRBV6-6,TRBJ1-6,TGTGCCAGCGGTGGGACAGGGAGCGGATCACCCCTCCACTTT,CASGGTGSGSPLHF
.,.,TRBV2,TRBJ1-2,TGTGCCAGTAGACAGGACGATGACTATGGCTACACCTTC,CASRQDDDYGYTF
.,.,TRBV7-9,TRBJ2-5,TGTGCCAGCAGCCTAGCTGGAGGGGAGACCCAGTACTTC,CASSLAGGETQYF
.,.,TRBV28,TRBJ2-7,TGTGCCAGCAGTTTAGCAGGGGCAGTCTACGAGCAGTACTTC,CASSLAGAVYEQYF
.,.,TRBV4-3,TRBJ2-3,TGCGCCAGCAGCCAATTGGCTTACACAGATACGCAGTATTTT,CASSQLAYTDTQYF
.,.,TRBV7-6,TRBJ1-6,TGTGCCAGCAGTTCTTATTATTCACCCCTCCACTTT,CASSSYYSPLHF
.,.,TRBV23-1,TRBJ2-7,TGCGCCAGCAGTCAACCCTGCTCCTACGAGCAGTACTTC,CASSQPCSYEQYF
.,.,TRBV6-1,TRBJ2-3,TGTGCCAGCAGTGAAGTTGGAGGGGGGGAAGATACGCAGTATTTT,CASSEVGGGEDTQYF
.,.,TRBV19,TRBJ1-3,TGTGCCAGTACCTTCGGACAGCTCTCTGGAAACACCATATATTTT,CASTFGQLSGNTIYF
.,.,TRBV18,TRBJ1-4,TGTGCCAGCTCACCGGGACACCCAGGGGAAAAACTGTTTTTT,CASSPGHPGEKLFF
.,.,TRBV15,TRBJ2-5,TGTGCCACCAGCAGAGACAGGATGATGGAGACCCAGTACTTC,CATSRDRMMETQYF
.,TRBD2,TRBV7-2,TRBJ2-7,TGTGCCAGCAGCTTACGGACTAGCGGGGGGTTCCCCTACGAGCAGTACTTC,CASSLRTSGGFPYEQYF
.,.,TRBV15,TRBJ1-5,TGTGCCACCAGCAGGGCCTGGGGGGGGTACCCTGGGGCCCAGCATTTT,CATSRAWGGYPGAQHF
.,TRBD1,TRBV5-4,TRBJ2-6,TGTGCCAGCAGCACCCGGGACAGGTTCCCCGTCCTGACTTTC,CASSTRDRFPVLTF
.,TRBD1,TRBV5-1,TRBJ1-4,TGCGCCAGCAGACAGGACAGGGCTGGTGAAAAACTGTTTTTT,CASRQDRAGEKLFF
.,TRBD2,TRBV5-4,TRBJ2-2,TGTGCCAGCAGCGCCGGGACTAGCGGGAGGGTTAACACCGGGGAGCTGTTTTTT,CASSAGTSGRVNTGELFF
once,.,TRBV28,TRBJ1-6,TGTGCCAGCAGTACCGCAGGGCCCAATTCACCCCTCCACTTT,CASSTAGPNSPLHF
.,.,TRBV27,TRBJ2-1,TGTGCCAGCAGTTTATTGGGACTTCACAATGAGCAGTTCTTC,CASSLLGLHNEQFF
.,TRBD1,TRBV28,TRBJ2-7,TGTGCCAGCAGTTGGGCCCGACAGGGTAGCGACGAGCAGTACTTC,CASSWARQGSDEQYF
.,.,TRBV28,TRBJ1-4,TGTGCCAGCAGTTTATTGGGGAGATTTGAAAAACTGTTTTTT,CASSLLGRFEKLFF
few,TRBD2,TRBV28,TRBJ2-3,TGTGCCAGCAAGAGAATTAGCGGGACCTTCACAGATACGCAGTATTTT,CASKRISGTFTDTQYF
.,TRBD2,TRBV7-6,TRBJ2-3,TGTGCCAGCAGCTCGGCGGGAGCCACTAGCACAGATACGCAGTATTTT,CASSSAGATSTDTQYF
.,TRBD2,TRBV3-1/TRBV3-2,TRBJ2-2,TGTGCCAGCAGCCAAGTAGCGGGAGCGGGCGGGGAGCTGTTTTTT,CASSQVAGAGGELFF
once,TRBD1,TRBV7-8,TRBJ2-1,TGTGCCAGCAGCTCAGGGGACAGGGCATTCCCCTCCTACAATGAGCAGTTCTTC,CASSSGDRAFPSYNEQFF
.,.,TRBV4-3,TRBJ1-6,TGCGCCAGCAGCCAAGATCCGACAGGTTCAACCTCACCCCTCCACTTT,CASSQDPTGSTSPLHF
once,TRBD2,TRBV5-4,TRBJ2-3,TGTGCCAGCAGCGCGTGGACTAGCGGGAGCTCAGATACGCAGTATTTT,CASSAWTSGSSDTQYF
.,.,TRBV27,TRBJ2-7,TGTGCCAGCAGTTCTCCACGGACTGCGTCCTACGAGCAGTACTTC,CASSSPRTASYEQYF
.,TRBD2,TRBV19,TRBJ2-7,TGTGCCAGTGCCTCTAGCGGAGTCAGCTCCTACGAGCAGTACTTC,CASASSGVSSYEQYF
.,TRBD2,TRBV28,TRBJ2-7,TGTGCCAGCAATAAGGCTAGCGGGAGCTACGAGCAGTACTTC,CASNKASGSYEQYF
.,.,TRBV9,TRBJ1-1,TGTGCCAGCAGCGTAACGGGGTACACTGAAGCTTTCTTT,CASSVTGYTEAFF
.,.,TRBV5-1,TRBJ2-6,TGCGCCAGCAGTCCTGGACAACTCTCTGGGGCCAACGTCCTGACTTTC,CASSPGQLSGANVLTF